This T cell receptor beta chain was sequenced in a study of blood T cells in healthy people across ages. The authors ran a second PCR of roughly 7 to 11 cycles using a sample-barcoded 5' primer and a J-beta primer mix. There were at least 2.5 million CDR3-containing paired-end reads obtained from each sample. TCRdb recomputed calls from the 5' RACE reads with MiXCR, one row per CDR3 protein. The table lists about 1.4 million distinct CDR3 sequences, 55% to 75% of them singletons, with over 5% in the top ten. This clonotype was detected only a few times. Its antigen is undetermined. The donors, aged roughly 6 to 100, were healthy Caucasians from Russia. Germline trimming cut 2 bases from V and 0 bases from J; bases unmatched to any gene: 0. CDR1 MNHEY and CDR2 SMNVEV come from the germline V gene (reference sequence). The CDR3 has 15 residues. General study results and limits: It was not known whether donors were CMV positive (a possible confounder of expanded clonotype changes). Strongly correlated with naive T cell percentage was TCR beta diversity.

This clonotype was sampled from a man between 18 and 35 years old in good health. The sample was blood. This chain uses TRBV27 with TRBJ2-5; 10 nucleotides align to TRBD2. The chain's CDR3 is CASSLTSGDQETQYF. The CDR3 DNA follows: TGTGCCAGCAGTTTAACTAGCGGGGACCAAGAGACCCAGTACTTC.